The 18 T cell receptor beta chains below all came from one sample that was sequenced in a study of shared T cell receptors in the human thymus. Profiled with immunoSEQ multiplex PCR; TCRdb holds only in-frame clones, not every one. In the table there are about 730,000 clones, 80% to 90% of which are singletons. This sample also belongs to another study, concerning human thymus T cells.

Specimen: thymocytes. These receptors all come from a girl under two years old with a congenital heart defect.

This rearrangement joins TRBV7-9 to TRBJ1-4; D is uncertain. CDR1 and CDR2 from the germline V gene are SEHNR and FQNEAQ (reference sequence). Trimming cost V 3 bases and J 0 bases, with 17 bases left between them. The CDR3 loop spans 18 amino acids. CDR3: CASSFAPPQCATNEKLFF. The CDR3 bases are TGTGCCAGCAGCTTTGCACCGCCGCAGTGTGCAACTAATGAAAAACTGTTTTTT. The whole variable domain, filled in from reference TRBV7-9 and TRBJ1-4, reads DTGVSQNPRHKITKRGQNVTFRCDPISEHNRLYWYRQTLGQGPEFLTYFQNEAQLEKSRLLSDRFSAERPKGSFSTLEIQRTEQGDSAMYLCASSFAPPQCATNEKLFFGSGTQLSVL.

The V and J genes are TRBV6-1 and TRBJ2-7, with 9 bases lining up with TRBD1. The germline CDR1 and CDR2 sequences are MNHNS and SASEGT. This CDR3 region has 16 residues. V dropped 4 bases and J dropped 2; count of bases not matched to a gene: 9. The CDR3 DNA reads TGTGCCAGCAGTGCCAGACCGGGACAGGGCACCTACGAGCAGTACTTC. Translating it yields CASSARPGQGTYEQYF.

The J gene is TRBJ2-7, the V gene TRBV5-1; unclear D gene. V lost 1 base to trimming and J lost 3 bases, with 14 bases between them. This CDR3 has 15 residues. Germline CDR1 and CDR2: SGHRS and YFSETQ. The CDR3 DNA reads TGCGCCAGCAGCTTGTCGGTGACACAAGGCTACGAGCAGTACTTC. Translation gives CASSLSVTQGYEQYF.

The rearrangement uses TRBV7-6 and TRBJ2-5; 8 bases map to TRBD2. Germline trimming cut 3 bases from V and 2 bases from J; bases unmatched to any gene: 8. Germline V gives CDR1 SGHVS, CDR2 FNYEAQ. The CDR3 sequence is 16 residues long. CDR3: CASSFPTKRGQETQYF. The CDR3 DNA reads as TGTGCCAGCAGCTTCCCCACGAAGCGGGGGCAAGAGACCCAGTACTTC.

This sequence joins TRBV4-1 and TRBJ2-5; D is undetermined. The length of the CDR3 is 14 residues. The germline V and J ends were trimmed by 1 base and 5 bases, with 11 bases remaining between them. Germline assignment: CDR1 MGHRA and CDR2 YSYEKL. The CDR3 is CASSQVRSKETQYF. CDR3 bases: TGCGCCAGCAGCCAAGTAAGGAGTAAGGAGACCCAGTACTTC.

A note on this clone: One end of the junction fails to match germline, which may point to a read error. The sample contains more than one DNA sequence encoding this CDR3. The V and J genes are TRBV5-1 and TRBJ2-2; 16 nucleotides agree with TRBD2. The CDR3 covers 18 residues. CDR1 is SGHRS and CDR2 is YFSETQ in the germline V gene. CDR3 coding DNA: TGCGCCAGTAGCTGGGGACTAGCGGGGGGGGCCGGGACCGGGGAGCTGTTTTTT. Its protein is CASSWGLAGGAGTGELFF.

This clone was found a few times. The rearrangement links TRBV4-1 to TRBJ2-1; D is perhaps TRBD1 (6 bases). The CDR3 spans 17 residues. The germline CDR1 and CDR2 sequences are MGHRA and YSYEKL. Trimming removed 2 bases at V and 7 bases at J, with 21 bases between. CDR3 nucleotide sequence: TGCGCCAGCAGCCAACCGCGATACGAGGGGGTGAGGAATGAGCAGTTCTTC. This codes for CASSQPRYEGVRNEQFF.

This chain joins TRBV28 and TRBJ1-6, with D unresolved. V lost 1 base and J lost 12, with 13 bases in between. Germline V CDR1 and CDR2: MDHEN, SYDVKM. CDR3 length: 14 amino acids. The chain's CDR3 is CASSLFVRSGPLHF. CDR3 bases: TGTGCCAGCAGTTTATTCGTACGCAGCGGACCCCTCCACTTT.

The chain joins TRBV6-1 to TRBJ2-7; tentatively, D is TRBD2 (6 bases). Trimming pared 6 bases from V and 3 bases from J, leaving 18 bases between. From germline, CDR1 is MNHNS and CDR2 SASEGT. This CDR3 contains 15 residues. The CDR3 DNA is TGTGCCAGCAGGCCCTCGGCAGGAGGGTTCTACGAGCAGTACTTC. This sequence encodes CASRPSAGGFYEQYF.

The chain combines TRBV7-9 with TRBJ2-7; 8 positions agree with TRBD1. Germline V CDR1 and CDR2: SEHNR, FQNEAQ (reference sequence). The CDR3 covers 15 residues. The J segment lost 3 bases and the V segment lost 2 bases, leaving 6 bases of the junction unmatched. The CDR3 bases are TGTGCCAGCAGCTTAATGGACAGGGTGAACTACGAGCAGTACTTC. It specifies CASSLMDRVNYEQYF.

V usage is TRBV19 and J usage is TRBJ1-2, with 7 bases identical to TRBD1. Germline assignment: CDR1 LNHDA and CDR2 SQIVND (reference sequence). The length of the CDR3 is 18 residues. The V gene end was trimmed by 1 base and the J gene end by 1 base; junction bases not matched to a gene: 12. CDR3 sequence reads: CASSIGSKGTVFNYGYTF. CDR3 nucleotide sequence: TGTGCCAGTAGTATAGGATCGAAAGGGACAGTCTTTAACTATGGCTACACCTTC.

The chain employs TRBV19 and TRBJ1-6, with 7 bases matching TRBD1. The CDR3 is 17 residues long. J was trimmed by 0 bases and V by 4 bases; bases with no gene match: 6. Germline V gene data show CDR1 as LNHDA and CDR2 as SQIVND (reference sequence). The CDR3 DNA follows: TGTGCCAGTAGTAGTACAGGGGAGGACTCCTATAATTCACCCCTCCACTTT. The encoded protein is CASSSTGEDSYNSPLHF.

The chain uses TRBV28 and TRBJ1-2, with D possibly TRBD1 on 5 matching bases. The CDR3 consists of 17 residues. Trimming took off 3 bases at V and 6 bases at J, with 23 bases between the two ends. Per the germline V gene, CDR1 is MDHEN and CDR2 is SYDVKM. The chain's CDR3 is CASSLPPYSRVENGYTF. CDR3 bases: TGTGCCAGCAGTTTGCCCCCCTACTCCAGGGTCGAGAATGGCTACACCTTC.

The chain couples TRBV7-9 to TRBJ1-1; 11 nucleotides agree with TRBD1. There are 15 residues in the CDR3. Germline CDR1 SEHNR, CDR2 FQNEAQ (reference sequence). V was clipped by 5 bases and J by 4 bases; unmatched bases: 6. CDR3: CASSPGDRGSTEAFF. Here the CDR3 DNA reads TGTGCCAGCAGCCCCGGGGACAGGGGGAGCACTGAAGCTTTCTTT.

This chain joins TRBV4-1 and TRBJ1-1; the D is unclear. The ends were cut back, 0 bases at V and 0 bases at J, with 8 bases in the middle. The germline CDR1 and CDR2 sequences are MGHRA and YSYEKL. The length of the CDR3 is 15 residues. The CDR3 DNA reads TGCGCCAGCAGCCAAGAGGGTAGCATGAACACTGAAGCTTTCTTT. It encodes CASSQEGSMNTEAFF.

The J gene is TRBJ2-6, the V gene TRBV27; D unresolved. CDR3 length: 18 amino acids. CDR1 and CDR2 (germline): MNHEY, SMNVEV (reference sequence). Deletions cut 0 bases from V and 4 bases from J, with 16 bases between. CDR3 residues: CASSLSFPRVAGANVLTF. CDR3 sequence (DNA): TGTGCCAGCAGTTTATCCTTTCCCCGGGTCGCAGGGGCCAACGTCCTGACTTTC.

CDR3 in amino acids: CATPLGREQYF. The CDR3 coding sequence is TGTGCCACCCCCTTGGGGAGGGAGCAGTACTTC. The chain couples TRBV7-9 to TRBJ2-7; D possibly corresponds to TRBD2 (6 bases). The CDR3 contains 11 residues. Deletions cut 10 bases from V and 7 bases from J, with 14 bases between. CDR1 SEHNR and CDR2 FQNEAQ come from the germline V gene (reference sequence).

This chain links TRBV19 with TRBJ1-2, with D tentatively TRBD1 (6 bases). V was pared by 7 bases and J by 2 bases, with 23 bases between. Germline V gene data show CDR1 as LNHDA and CDR2 as SQIVND (reference sequence). The length of the CDR3 is 17 residues. CDR3 residues: CASKVPDGTPVNYGYTF. The DNA of the CDR3 is TGTGCCAGTAAGGTGCCGGATGGGACACCAGTAAACTATGGCTACACCTTC.